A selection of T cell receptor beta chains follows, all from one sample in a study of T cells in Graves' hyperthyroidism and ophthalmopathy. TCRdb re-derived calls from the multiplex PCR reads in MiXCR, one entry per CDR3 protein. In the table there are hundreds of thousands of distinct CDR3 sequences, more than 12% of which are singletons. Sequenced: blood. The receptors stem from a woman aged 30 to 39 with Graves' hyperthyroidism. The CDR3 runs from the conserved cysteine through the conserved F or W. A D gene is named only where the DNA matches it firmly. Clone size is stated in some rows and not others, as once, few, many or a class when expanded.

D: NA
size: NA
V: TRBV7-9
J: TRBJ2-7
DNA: TGTGCCAGCAGCAGCCGGACGGACGAGCAGTACTTC
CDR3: CASSSRTDEQYF

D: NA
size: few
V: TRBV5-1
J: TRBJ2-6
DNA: TGCGCCAGCAGCTTGGAGGGGAATGGGGCCAACGTCCTGACTTTC
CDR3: CASSLEGNGANVLTF

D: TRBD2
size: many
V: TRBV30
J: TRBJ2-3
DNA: TGTGCCAATAGCGGGAGGGCCTCGAGAGATACGCAGTATTTT
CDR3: CANSGRASRDTQYF

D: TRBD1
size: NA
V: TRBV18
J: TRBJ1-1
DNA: TGTGCCAGCTCACCACCGGGGACAGGGCGGCGGAACACTGAAGCTTTCTTT
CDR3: CASSPPGTGRRNTEAFF

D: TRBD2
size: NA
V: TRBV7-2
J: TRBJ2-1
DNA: TGTGCCAGCAGCTTATCAGCTAGCGGGAACTACAATGAGCAGTTCTTC
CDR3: CASSLSASGNYNEQFF

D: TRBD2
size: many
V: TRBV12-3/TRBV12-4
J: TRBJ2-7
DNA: TGTGCCAGTGCGACCGGGACTAGCGGGTTCTACGAGCAGTACTTC
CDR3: CASATGTSGFYEQYF

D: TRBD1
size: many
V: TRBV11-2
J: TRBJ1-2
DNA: TGTGCCAGCAGCTCTTTAGCGGGCAGGGGGCTCGAGTGGTATGGCTACACCTTC
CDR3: CASSSLAGRGLEWYGYTF

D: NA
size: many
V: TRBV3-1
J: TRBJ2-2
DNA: TGTGCCAGCAGCCAAGCAGGAAACACCGGGGAGCTGTTTTTT
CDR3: CASSQAGNTGELFF

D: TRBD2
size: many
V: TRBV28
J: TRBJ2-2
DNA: TGTGCCAGCAGTTTGTCTGGACTAGCGGGAGGGTCCGGGGAGCTGTTTTTT
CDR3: CASSLSGLAGGSGELFF

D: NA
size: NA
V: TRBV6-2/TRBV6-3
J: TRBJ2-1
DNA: TGTGCCAGCAGTTTGGGCCCCGACGATGAGCAGTTCTTC
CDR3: CASSLGPDDEQFF

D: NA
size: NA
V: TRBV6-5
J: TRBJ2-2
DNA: TGTGCCAACAGTTACTCGGTCTCTCGCACCGGGGAGCTGTTTTTT
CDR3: CANSYSVSRTGELFF

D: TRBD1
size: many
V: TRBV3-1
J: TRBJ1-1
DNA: TGTGCCAGCAGCCCCCGGACAGGGGGCTTCACTGAAGCTTTCTTT
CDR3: CASSPRTGGFTEAFF

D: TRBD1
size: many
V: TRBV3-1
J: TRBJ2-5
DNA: TGTGCCAGCAACGAACAGGGGGCAGGAGAGACCCAGTACTTC
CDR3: CASNEQGAGETQYF

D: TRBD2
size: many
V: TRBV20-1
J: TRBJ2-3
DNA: TGCAGTGCTAGAGATGTTAGCGGGACTACAGATACGCAGTATTTT
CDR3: CSARDVSGTTDTQYF

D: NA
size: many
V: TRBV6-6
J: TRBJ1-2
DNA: TGTGCCAGCAGTTACTCGACGGGGGTCTATGGCTACACCTTC
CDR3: CASSYSTGVYGYTF

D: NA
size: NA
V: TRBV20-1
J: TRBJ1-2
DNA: TGCAGTGCTAGTCACCAGGGCTACACCTTC
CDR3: CSASHQGYTF

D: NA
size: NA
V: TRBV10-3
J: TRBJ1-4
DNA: TGTGCCATCACAGGGGATACTAATGAAAAACTGTTTTTT
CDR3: CAITGDTNEKLFF

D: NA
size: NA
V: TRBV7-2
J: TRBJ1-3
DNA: TGTGCCAGCAGTACTTTAGGCCTCTCTGGAAACACCATATATTTT
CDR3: CASSTLGLSGNTIYF

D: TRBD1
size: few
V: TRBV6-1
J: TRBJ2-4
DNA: TGTGCCAGCAGTACCGGGACAGGGAAAGTCATTCAGTACTTC
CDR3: CASSTGTGKVIQYF

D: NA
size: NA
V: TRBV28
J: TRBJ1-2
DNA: TGTGCCAGCAGTCCCTCGATAAACCGTGGCTACACCTTC
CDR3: CASSPSINRGYTF

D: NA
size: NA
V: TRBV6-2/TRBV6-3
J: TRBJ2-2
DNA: TGTGCCAGCAGTTACTCTAGGACAACCACCGGGGAGCTGTTTTTT
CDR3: CASSYSRTTTGELFF

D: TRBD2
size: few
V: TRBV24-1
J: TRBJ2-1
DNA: TGTGCCACCAGTGATTTGGACACTAGCGGGAGTAAGTTCTTC
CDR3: CATSDLDTSGSKFF

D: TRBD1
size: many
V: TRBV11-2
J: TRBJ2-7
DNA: TGTGCCAGCAGCGCCGGGACAGGTTCGTACGAGCAGTACTTC
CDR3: CASSAGTGSYEQYF

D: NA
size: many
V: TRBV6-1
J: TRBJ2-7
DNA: TGTGCCAGCAGTGGGGTGGGATACGAGCAGTACTTC
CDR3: CASSGVGYEQYF

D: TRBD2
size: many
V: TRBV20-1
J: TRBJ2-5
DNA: TGCAGTGCTAGTAGGGCTAGCGGGGTTCAAGAGACCCAGTACTTC
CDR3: CSASRASGVQETQYF

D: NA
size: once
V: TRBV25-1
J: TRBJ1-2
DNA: TGTGCCAGCAGTGAAACCGGCGAAGCCTATGGCTACACCTTC
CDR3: CASSETGEAYGYTF

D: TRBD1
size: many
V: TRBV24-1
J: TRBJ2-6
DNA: TGTGCCACCAGTGGGACAGGGGTTAGCTCTGGGGCCAACGTCCTGACTTTC
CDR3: CATSGTGVSSGANVLTF

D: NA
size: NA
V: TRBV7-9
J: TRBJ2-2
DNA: TGTGCCAGCAGCTTAGATTACCAGGCCAACACCGGGGAGCTGTTTTTT
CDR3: CASSLDYQANTGELFF

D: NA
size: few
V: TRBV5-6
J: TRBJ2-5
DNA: TGTGCCAGCAGCTTGGTGGCAGGGAAAGAGACCCAGTACTTC
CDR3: CASSLVAGKETQYF

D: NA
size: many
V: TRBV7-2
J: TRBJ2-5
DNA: TGTGCCAGCAGACCCGGGGGTCTTCGAGAGACCCAGTACTTC
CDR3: CASRPGGLRETQYF

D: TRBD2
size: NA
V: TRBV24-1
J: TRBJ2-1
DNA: TGTGCCACCAGTGGTGAGCGGGGAGGGTCCTACAATGAGCAGTTCTTC
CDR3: CATSGERGGSYNEQFF

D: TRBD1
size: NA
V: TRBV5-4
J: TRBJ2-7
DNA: TGTGCCAGCAGTTATCCGGGACAGCCCTACGAGCAGTACTTC
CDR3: CASSYPGQPYEQYF

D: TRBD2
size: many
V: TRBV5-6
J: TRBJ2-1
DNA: TGTGCCAGCAGCTTGGGAGCAGCGGGAGTGTACAATGAGCAGTTCTTC
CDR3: CASSLGAAGVYNEQFF

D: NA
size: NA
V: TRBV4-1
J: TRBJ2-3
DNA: TGCGCCAGCAGCCAAGCGATCGTTCGAGATACGCAGTATTTT
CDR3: CASSQAIVRDTQYF

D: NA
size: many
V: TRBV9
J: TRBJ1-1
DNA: TGTGCCAGCAGCGTAGAACAGCTGAACACTGAAGCTTTCTTT
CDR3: CASSVEQLNTEAFF

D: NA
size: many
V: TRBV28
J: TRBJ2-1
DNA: TGTGCCAGCAGTGCGGGACCGCTGGACTACAATGAGCAGTTCTTC
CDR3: CASSAGPLDYNEQFF

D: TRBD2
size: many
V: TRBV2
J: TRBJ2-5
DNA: TGTGCCAGCACAATAGCGGGGCTCCAAGAGACCCAGTACTTC
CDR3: CASTIAGLQETQYF

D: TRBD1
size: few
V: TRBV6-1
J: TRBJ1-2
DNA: TGTGCCAGCAGGGGACAGGGAACGGACTATGGCTACACCTTC
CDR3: CASRGQGTDYGYTF

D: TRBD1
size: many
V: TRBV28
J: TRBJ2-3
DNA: TGTGCCAGCAGTACTCCCTCCGGGACAGGCAGCACAGATACGCAGTATTTT
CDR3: CASSTPSGTGSTDTQYF

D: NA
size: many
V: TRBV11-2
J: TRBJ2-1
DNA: TGTGCCAGCGAGGGGGTATCCTACAATGAGCAGTTCTTC
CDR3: CASEGVSYNEQFF

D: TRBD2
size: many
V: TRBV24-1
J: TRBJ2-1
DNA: TGTGCCACCAGTGATCTCACCGTCGCGGGAGGGCCGGGTGAGCAGTTCTTC
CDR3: CATSDLTVAGGPGEQFF

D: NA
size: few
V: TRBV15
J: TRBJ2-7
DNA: TGTGCCACCAGCAGAGCGATCTCCTACGAGCAGTACTTC
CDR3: CATSRAISYEQYF

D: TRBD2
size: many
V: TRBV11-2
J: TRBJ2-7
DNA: TGTGCCAGCAGCCCCGGGGGGGGCTATGACGAGCAGTACTTC
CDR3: CASSPGGGYDEQYF

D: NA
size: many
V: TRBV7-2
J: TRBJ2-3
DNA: TGTGCCAGCAGCTTAGGGGGCGGTACGGGCACAGATACGCAGTATTTT
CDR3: CASSLGGGTGTDTQYF

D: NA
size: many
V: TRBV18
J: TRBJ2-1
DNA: TGTGCCAGCTCACCACTCCGACTAGAACGCTACAATGAGCAGTTCTTC
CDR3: CASSPLRLERYNEQFF

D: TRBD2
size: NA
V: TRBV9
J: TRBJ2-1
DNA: TGTGCCAGCAGCGTAGAAGGGACTAGCGGGAATGAGCAGTTCTTC
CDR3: CASSVEGTSGNEQFF

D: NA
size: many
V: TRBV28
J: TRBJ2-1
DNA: TGTGCCAGCACGGGACCTACCAATGAGCAGTTCTTC
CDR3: CASTGPTNEQFF

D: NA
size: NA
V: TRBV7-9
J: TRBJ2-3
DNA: TGTGCCAGCAGCCCCAGACTAGATGACGAAGGCACAGATACGCAGTATTTT
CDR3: CASSPRLDDEGTDTQYF

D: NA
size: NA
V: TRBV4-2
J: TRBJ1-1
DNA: TGTGCCAGCAGCCAAGGGTACACTGAAGCTTTCTTT
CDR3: CASSQGYTEAFF

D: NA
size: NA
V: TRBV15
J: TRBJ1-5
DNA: TGTGCCACCAGCAGAGTTGTGGCCGGGGGTCAGCCCCAGCATTTT
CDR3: CATSRVVAGGQPQHF

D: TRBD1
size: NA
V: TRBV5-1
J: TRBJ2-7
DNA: TGCGCCAGCAGCGCCAATACAGGGGGCAACGAGCAGTACTTC
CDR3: CASSANTGGNEQYF

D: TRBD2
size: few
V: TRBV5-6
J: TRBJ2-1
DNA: TGTGCCAGCAGCTTGCGGACTAGCGGGATCCAATCCTACAATGAGCAGTTCTTC
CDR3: CASSLRTSGIQSYNEQFF

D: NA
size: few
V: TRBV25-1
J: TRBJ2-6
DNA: TGTGCCAGCAGTGAATCATATGGGGTAACTGGGGCCAACGTCCTGACTTTC
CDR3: CASSESYGVTGANVLTF

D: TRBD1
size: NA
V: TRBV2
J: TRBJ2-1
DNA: TGTGCCAGCAGCGTGGACAGGTCCTCCTACAATGAGCAGTTCTTC
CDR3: CASSVDRSSYNEQFF

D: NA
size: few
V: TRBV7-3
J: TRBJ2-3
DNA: TGTGCCAGCAGCCCTCATTCTAGCCCTTTCGCAGATACGCAGTATTTT
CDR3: CASSPHSSPFADTQYF

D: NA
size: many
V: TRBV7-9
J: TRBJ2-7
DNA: TGTGCCAGCAGCCCGGTTTTTCAGGGGAACTACGAGCAGTACTTC
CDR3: CASSPVFQGNYEQYF

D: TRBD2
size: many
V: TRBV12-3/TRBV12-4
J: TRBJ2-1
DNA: TGTGCCAGCAGTTCAGTAGCGGGAGCGCAGTTGGATGAGCAGTTCTTC
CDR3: CASSSVAGAQLDEQFF

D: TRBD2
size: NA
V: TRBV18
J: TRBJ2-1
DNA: TGTGCCAGCTCACCTGCGACTAGCGGGATGACGTATGAGCAGTTCTTC
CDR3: CASSPATSGMTYEQFF

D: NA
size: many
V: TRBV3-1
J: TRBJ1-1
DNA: TGTGCCAGCAGCGCCGGGGGTGGGGGTATGAACACTGAAGCTTTCTTT
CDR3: CASSAGGGGMNTEAFF

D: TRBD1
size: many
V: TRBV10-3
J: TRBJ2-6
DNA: TGTGCCATCAGCAGGGGGTCGGTCGGGGCCAACGTCCTGACTTTC
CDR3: CAISRGSVGANVLTF